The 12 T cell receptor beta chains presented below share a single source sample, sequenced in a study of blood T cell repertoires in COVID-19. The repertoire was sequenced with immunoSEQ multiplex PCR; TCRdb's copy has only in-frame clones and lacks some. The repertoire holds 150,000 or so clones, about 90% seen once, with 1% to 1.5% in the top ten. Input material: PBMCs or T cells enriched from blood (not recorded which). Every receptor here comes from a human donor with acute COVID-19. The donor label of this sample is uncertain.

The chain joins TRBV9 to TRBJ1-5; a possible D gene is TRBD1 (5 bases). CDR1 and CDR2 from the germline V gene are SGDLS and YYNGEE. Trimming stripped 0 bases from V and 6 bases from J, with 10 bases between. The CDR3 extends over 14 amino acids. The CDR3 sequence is CASSVGSGVQPQHF. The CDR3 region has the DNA TGTGCCAGCAGCGTAGGGTCGGGGGTTCAGCCCCAGCATTTT. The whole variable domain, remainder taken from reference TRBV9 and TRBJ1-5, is DSGVTQTPKHLITATGQRVTLRCSPRSGDLSVYWYQQSLDQGLQFLIQYYNGEERAKGNILERFSAQQFPDLHSELNLSSLELGDSALYFCASSVGSGVQPQHFGDGTRLSIL.

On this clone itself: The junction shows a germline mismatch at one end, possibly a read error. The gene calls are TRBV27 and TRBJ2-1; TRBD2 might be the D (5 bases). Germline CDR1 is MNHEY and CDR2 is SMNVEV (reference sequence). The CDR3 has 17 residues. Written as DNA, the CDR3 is TGTGCCAGCAGATTATACCTAGGGCTAGCAGACTACAATGAGCAGTTCTTC. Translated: CASRLYLGLADYNEQFF.

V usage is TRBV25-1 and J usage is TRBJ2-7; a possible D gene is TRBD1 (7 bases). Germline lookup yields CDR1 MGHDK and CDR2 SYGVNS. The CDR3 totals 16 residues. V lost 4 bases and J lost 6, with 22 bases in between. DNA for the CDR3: TGTGCCAGCAGTGGCATTGCGACAGGGACGGGGGCCGAGCAGTACTTC. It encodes CASSGIATGTGAEQYF.

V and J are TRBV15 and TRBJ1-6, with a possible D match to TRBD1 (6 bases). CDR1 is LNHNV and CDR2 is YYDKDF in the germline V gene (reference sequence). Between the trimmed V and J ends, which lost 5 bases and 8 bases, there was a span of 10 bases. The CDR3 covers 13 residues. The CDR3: CATSRQEDSPLHF. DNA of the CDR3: TGTGCCACCAGCCGACAGGAAGATTCACCCCTCCACTTT.

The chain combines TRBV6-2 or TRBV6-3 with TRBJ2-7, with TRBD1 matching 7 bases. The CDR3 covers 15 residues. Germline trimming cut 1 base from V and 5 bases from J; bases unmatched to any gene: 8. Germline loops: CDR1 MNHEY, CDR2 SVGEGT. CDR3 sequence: CASSYYRQGANEQYF. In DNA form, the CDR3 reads TGTGCCAGCAGTTACTATCGACAGGGAGCCAACGAGCAGTACTTC.

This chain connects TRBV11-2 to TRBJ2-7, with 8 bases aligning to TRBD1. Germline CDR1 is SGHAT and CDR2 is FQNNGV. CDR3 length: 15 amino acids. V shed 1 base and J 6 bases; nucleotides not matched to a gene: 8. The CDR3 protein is CASSLGPGQATEQYF. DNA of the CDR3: TGTGCCAGCAGCTTAGGTCCGGGACAGGCCACCGAGCAGTACTTC.

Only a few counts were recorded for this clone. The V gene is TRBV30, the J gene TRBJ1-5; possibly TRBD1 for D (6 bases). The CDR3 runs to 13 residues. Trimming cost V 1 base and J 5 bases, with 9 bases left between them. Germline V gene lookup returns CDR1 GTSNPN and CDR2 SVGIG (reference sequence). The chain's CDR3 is CAWSAQGHQPQHF. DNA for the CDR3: TGTGCCTGGAGTGCACAGGGACATCAGCCCCAGCATTTT.

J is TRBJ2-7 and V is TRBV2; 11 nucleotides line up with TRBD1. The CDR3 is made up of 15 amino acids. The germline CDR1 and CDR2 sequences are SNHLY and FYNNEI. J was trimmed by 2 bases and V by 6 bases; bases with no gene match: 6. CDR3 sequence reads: CASRRPGQGAYEQYF. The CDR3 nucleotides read TGTGCCAGCAGGAGGCCGGGACAGGGGGCCTACGAGCAGTACTTC. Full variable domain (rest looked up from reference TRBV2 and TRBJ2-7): EPEVTQTPSHQVTQMGQEVILRCVPISNHLYFYWYRQILGQKVEFLVSFYNNEISEKSEIFDDQFSVERPDGSNFTLKIRSTKLEDSAMYFCASRRPGQGAYEQYFGPGTRLTVT.

In DNA, the CDR3 is TGTGCCAGCAGCCAGGGACAGTTAAACTATGGCTACACCTTC. Its protein product is CASSQGQLNYGYTF. The V gene is TRBV4-2, the J gene TRBJ1-2; 7 bases fit TRBD1. J gave up 2 bases and V 3 bases, and 3 bases lay outside the gene matches. The CDR3 consists of 14 residues. CDR1 and CDR2 from the germline V gene are LGHNA and YNFKEQ.

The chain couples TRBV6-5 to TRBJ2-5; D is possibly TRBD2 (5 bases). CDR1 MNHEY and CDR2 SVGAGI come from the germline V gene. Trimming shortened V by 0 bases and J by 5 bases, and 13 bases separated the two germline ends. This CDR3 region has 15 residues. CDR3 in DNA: TGTGCCAGCAGTTACTCCACCCGGGGAAGGGAGACCCAGTACTTC. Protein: CASSYSTRGRETQYF.

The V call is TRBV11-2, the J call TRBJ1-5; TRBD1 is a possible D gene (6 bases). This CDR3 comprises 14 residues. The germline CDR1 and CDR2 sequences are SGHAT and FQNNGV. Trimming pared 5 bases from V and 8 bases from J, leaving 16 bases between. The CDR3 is CASSPQGATEPQHF. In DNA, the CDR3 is TGTGCCAGCAGCCCACAGGGAGCCACGGAGCCCCAGCATTTT.

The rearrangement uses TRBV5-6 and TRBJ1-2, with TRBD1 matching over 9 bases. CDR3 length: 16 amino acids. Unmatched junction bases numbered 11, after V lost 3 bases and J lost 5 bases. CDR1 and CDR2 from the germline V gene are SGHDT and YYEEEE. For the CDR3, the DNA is TGTGCCAGCAGCTCGGAAAACAGGGGGCGCGGGTATGGCTACACCTTC. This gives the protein CASSSENRGRGYGYTF.